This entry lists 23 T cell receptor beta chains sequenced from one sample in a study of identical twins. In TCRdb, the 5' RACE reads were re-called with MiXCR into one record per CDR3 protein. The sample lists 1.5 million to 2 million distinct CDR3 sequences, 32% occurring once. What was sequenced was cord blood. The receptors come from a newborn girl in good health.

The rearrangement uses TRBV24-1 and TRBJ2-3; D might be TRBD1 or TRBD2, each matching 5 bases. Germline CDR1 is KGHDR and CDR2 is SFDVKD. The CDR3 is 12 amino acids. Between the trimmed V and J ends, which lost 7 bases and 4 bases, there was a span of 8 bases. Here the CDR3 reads CATSRDADTQYF. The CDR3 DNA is TGTGCCACCAGCCGGGACGCAGATACGCAGTATTTT.

The DNA for the CDR3 is TGCAGTGCAACCGGGACTAGCGGGGCCTCCTACAATGAGCAGTTCTTC. Protein sequence: CSATGTSGASYNEQFF. This chain connects TRBV20-1 to TRBJ2-1; 13 positions agree with TRBD2. Germline assignment: CDR1 DFQATT and CDR2 SNEGSKA (reference sequence). The V and J ends lost 6 bases and 0 bases, in that order; junction bases with no gene match: 5. The CDR3 is made up of 16 amino acids.

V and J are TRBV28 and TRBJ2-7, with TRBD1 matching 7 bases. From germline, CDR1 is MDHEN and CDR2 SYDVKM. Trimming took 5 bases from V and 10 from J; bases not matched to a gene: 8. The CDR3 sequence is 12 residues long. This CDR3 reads CASSPLDRDQYF. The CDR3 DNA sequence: TGTGCCAGCAGTCCCCTCGACAGGGACCAGTACTTC.

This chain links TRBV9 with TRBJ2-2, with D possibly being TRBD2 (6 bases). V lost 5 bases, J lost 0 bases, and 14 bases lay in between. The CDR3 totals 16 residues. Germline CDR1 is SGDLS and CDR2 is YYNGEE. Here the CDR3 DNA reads TGTGCCAGCAGACCTAGCGCTAACGCGAACACCGGGGAGCTGTTTTTT. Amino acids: CASRPSANANTGELFF.

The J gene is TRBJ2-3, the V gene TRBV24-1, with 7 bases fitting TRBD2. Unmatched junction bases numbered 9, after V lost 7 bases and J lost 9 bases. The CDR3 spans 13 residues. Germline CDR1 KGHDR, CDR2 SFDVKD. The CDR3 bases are TGTGCCACCAGCCCCTTAGGTAGCGGGACGCAGTATTTT. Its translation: CATSPLGSGTQYF.

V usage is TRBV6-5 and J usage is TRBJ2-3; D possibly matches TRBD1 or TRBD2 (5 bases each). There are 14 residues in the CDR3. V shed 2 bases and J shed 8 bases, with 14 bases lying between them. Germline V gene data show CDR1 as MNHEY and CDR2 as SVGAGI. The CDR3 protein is CASSYDSHGGTQYF. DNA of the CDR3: TGTGCCAGCAGTTACGACAGCCATGGGGGTACGCAGTATTTT.

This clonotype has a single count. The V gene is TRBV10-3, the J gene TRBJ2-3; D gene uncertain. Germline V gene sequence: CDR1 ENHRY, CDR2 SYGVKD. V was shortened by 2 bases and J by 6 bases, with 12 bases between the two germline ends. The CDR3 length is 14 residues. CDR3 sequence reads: CAISEVWPRDTQYF. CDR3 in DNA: TGTGCCATCAGTGAGGTCTGGCCTCGGGATACGCAGTATTTT.

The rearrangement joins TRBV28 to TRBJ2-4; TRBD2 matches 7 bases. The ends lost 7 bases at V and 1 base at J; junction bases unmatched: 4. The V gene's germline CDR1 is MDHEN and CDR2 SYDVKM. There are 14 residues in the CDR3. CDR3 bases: TGTGCCAGCATGGACGGGAGGGCCAAAAACATTCAGTACTTC. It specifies CASMDGRAKNIQYF.

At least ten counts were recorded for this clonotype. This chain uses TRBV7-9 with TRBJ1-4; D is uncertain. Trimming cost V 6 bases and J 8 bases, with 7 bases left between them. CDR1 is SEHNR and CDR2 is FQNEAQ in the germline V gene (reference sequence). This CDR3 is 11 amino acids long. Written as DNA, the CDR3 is TGTGCCAGCAGTCTCAGGGAAAAACTGTTTTTT. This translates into CASSLREKLFF.

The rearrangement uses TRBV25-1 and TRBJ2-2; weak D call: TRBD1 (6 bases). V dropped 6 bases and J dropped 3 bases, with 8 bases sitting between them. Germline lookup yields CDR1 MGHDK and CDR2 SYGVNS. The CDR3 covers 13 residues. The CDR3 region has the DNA TGTGCCAGCAGAAGGACAGACACCGGGGAGCTGTTTTTT. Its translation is CASRRTDTGELFF.

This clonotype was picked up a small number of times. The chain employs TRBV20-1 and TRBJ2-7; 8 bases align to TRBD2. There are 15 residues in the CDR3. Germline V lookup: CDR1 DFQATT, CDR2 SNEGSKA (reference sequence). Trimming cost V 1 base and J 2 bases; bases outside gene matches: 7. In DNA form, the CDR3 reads TGCAGTGCTAGAGTGCCAGCGGGGGACCCCTACGAGCAGTACTTC. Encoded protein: CSARVPAGDPYEQYF.

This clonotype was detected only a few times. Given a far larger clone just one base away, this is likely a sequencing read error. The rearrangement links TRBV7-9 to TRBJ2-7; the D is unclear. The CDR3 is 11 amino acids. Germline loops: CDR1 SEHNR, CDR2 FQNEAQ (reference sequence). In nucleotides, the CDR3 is TGTGCCAGCAGCGCCTCCTACGAGCGGTACTTC. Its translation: CASSASYERYF.

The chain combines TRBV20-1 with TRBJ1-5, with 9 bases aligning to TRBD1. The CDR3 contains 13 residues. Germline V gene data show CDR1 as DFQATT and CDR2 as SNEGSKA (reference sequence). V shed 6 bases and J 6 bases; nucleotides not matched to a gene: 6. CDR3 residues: CSAGIQGAQPQHF. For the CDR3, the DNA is TGCAGTGCAGGAATACAGGGGGCTCAGCCCCAGCATTTT.

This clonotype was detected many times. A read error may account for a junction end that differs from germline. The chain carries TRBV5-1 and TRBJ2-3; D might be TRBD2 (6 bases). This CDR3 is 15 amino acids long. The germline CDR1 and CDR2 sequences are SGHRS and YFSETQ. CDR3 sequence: CASSLARGNTDTQYF. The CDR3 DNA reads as TGTGCCAGCAGCTTAGCCCGCGGGAACACAGATACGCAGTATTTT.

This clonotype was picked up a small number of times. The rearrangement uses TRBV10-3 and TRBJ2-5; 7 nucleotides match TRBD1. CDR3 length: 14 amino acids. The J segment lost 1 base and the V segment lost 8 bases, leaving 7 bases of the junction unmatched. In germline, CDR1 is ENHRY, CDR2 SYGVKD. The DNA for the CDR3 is TGTGCCATCGCTCAACGGGACAGCCAAGAGACCCAGTACTTC. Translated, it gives CAIAQRDSQETQYF.

CDR3 nucleotide sequence: TGCAGTGCTAGAGATTCGGGGTTCTCCTACGAGCAGTACTTC. The encoded protein is CSARDSGFSYEQYF. This chain joins TRBV20-1 and TRBJ2-7, with D perhaps matching TRBD2 (5 bases). Germline CDR1 DFQATT, CDR2 SNEGSKA (reference sequence). The CDR3 totals 14 residues. Trimming took off 0 bases at V and 0 bases at J, with 9 bases between the two ends.

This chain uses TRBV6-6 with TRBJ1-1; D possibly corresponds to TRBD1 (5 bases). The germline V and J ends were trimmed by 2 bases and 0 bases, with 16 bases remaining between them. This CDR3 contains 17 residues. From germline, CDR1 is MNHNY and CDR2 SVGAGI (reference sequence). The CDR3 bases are TGTGCCAGCAGTTACGGGGGAGCCTCCCCTTTGAACACTGAAGCTTTCTTT. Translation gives CASSYGGASPLNTEAFF.

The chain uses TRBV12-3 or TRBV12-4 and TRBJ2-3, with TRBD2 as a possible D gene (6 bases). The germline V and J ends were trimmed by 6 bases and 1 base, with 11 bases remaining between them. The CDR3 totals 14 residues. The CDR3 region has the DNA TGTGCCAGCAGCATAAAGCGGGGCACAGATACGCAGTATTTT. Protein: CASSIKRGTDTQYF.

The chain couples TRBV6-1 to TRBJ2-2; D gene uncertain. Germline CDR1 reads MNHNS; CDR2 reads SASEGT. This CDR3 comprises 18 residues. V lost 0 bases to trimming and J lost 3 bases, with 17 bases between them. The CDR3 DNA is TGTGCCAGCAGTGAAGCGCTTCAACTTTTGGGCTACACCGGGGAGCTGTTTTTT. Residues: CASSEALQLLGYTGELFF.

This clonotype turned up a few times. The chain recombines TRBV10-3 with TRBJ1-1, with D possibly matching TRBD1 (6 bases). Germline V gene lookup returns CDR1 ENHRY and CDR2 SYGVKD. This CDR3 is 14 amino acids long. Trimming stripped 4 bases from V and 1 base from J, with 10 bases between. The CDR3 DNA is TGTGCCATCAGTGGTAGCAGGGGGAACACTGAAGCTTTCTTT. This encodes CAISGSRGNTEAFF.

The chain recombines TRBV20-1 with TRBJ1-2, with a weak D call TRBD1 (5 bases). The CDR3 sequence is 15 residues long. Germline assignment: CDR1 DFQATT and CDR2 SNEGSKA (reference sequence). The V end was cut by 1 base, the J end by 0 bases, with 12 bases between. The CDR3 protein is CSARGGRGTNYGYTF. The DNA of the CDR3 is TGCAGTGCTAGAGGGGGGAGGGGAACTAACTATGGCTACACCTTC.

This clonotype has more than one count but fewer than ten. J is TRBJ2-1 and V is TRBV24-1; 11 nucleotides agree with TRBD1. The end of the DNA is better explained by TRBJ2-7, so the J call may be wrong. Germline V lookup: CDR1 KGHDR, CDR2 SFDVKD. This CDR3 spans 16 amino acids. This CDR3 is CATRNTGQGASNEQYF. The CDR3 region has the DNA TGTGCCACCAGGAACACAGGACAGGGGGCATCCAATGAGCAGTACTTC.

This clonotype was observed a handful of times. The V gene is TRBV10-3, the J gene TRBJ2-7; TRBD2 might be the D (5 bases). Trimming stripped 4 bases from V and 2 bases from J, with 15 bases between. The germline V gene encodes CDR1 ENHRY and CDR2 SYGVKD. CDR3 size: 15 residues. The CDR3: CAISGYGEPPYEQYF. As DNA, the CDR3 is TGTGCCATCAGTGGTTATGGGGAGCCGCCCTACGAGCAGTACTTC.